The clone carrying this T cell receptor (beta chain) was counted at least ten times. This entry belongs to a study of T cells in Graves' hyperthyroidism and ophthalmopathy. CDR1 is MNHEY and CDR2 is SMNVEV in the germline V gene (reference sequence). This CDR3 contains 16 residues. Trimming stripped 8 bases from V and 4 bases from J, with 24 bases between. Researchers took RNA transcripts and amplified the TCR beta CDR3 regions from them. An initial round of RT-PCR targeting the TCR CDR3 relied on the HTBI primer set. TCRdb re-analysed the multiplex PCR reads in MiXCR, keeping a single row per CDR3 protein. The table includes about 350,000 distinct CDR3 sequences, over 15% detected once.

The sequenced sample consisted of blood. The TCR sequence derives from a middle-aged woman with Graves' ophthalmopathy. This chain connects TRBV27 to TRBJ2-7, with a tentative D call TRBD1 (5 bases). The CDR3 sequence is CASSPNPGQGLYEQYF. The DNA for the CDR3 is TGTGCCAGCTCTCCTAACCCAGGGCAGGGCCTTTACGAGCAGTACTTC.